These 4 T cell receptor beta chains came from one sample sequenced in a study of T cell repertoires in cytomegalovirus infection. MiXCR, applied by TCRdb to the reads, yields one record per CDR3 protein. The table has 100,000 to 150,000 distinct CDR3 sequences, 20% to 30% seen once. These receptors have no identified antigens. The specimen sequenced was PBMCs, sequenced either directly or after in vitro stimulation (not recorded which). The receptors were sampled from a human donor in good health (CMV status not recorded). Some clones in this sample may be carry-over from other donors' samples.

This clonotype was observed at least ten times. V gene TRBV6-5 combines with J gene TRBJ2-2; TRBD2 agrees at 7 bases. CDR1 and CDR2 from the germline V gene are MNHEY and SVGAGI. This CDR3 has 18 amino acids. The V segment lost 5 bases and the J segment 4 bases; nucleotides outside the gene matches: 16. The CDR3 spells CASSHFVAGAVSTGELFF. DNA for the CDR3: TGTGCCAGCAGTCACTTCGTGGCGGGAGCGGTTTCCACCGGGGAGCTGTTTTTT.

This clonotype was picked up many times. The CDR3 sequence: CASSVSIRDTLGTLHF. The CDR3, as DNA: TGTGCCAGCAGCGTGTCTATCCGGGACACCCTAGGAACCCTCCACTTT. The chain links TRBV7-2 to TRBJ1-6; maybe TRBD1 (6 bases). This CDR3 region has 16 residues. The germline V gene encodes CDR1 SGHTA and CDR2 FQGNSA. The ends were cut back, 5 bases at V and 14 bases at J, with 25 bases in the middle.

This clonotype was found a few times. The rearrangement uses TRBV12-3 or TRBV12-4 and TRBJ2-5, with TRBD2 identical over 11 bases. Unmatched junction bases numbered 7, after V lost 4 bases and J lost 3 bases. The CDR3 runs to 16 residues. The CDR3 DNA is TGTGCCAGCAGTTACCTCCTAGCGGGAGGTAAAGAGACCCAGTACTTC. Translating it yields CASSYLLAGGKETQYF.

The chain is built from TRBV30 and TRBJ1-5; 7 bases align to TRBD1. Germline assignment: CDR1 GTSNPN and CDR2 SVGIG (reference sequence). The CDR3 loop spans 14 amino acids. V lost 0 bases, J lost 5 bases, and 4 bases stayed unmatched. The CDR3 nucleotides are TGTGCCTGGAGTGTGGACAGGATGGATCAGCCCCAGCATTTT. Translated, it gives CAWSVDRMDQPQHF. The complete variable domain, with remaining parts taken from reference TRBV30 and TRBJ1-5, reads SQTIHQWPATLVQPVGSPLSLECTVEGTSNPNLYWYRQAAGRGLQLLFYSVGIGQISSEVPQNLSASRPQDRQFILSSKKLLLSDSGFYLCAWSVDRMDQPQHFGDGTRLSIL.